The clone carrying this T cell receptor beta chain was picked up many times. One end of the junction varies from germline; a read error may be responsible. Looked up from germline, CDR1 is SNHLY and CDR2 is FYNNEI. There are 14 residues in the CDR3. The sample belongs to a study of metastatic and nonmetastatic thyroid tumors. The overall study: Malignant and benign thyroid patients had repertoires compared in peripheral blood and tumor or nodule tissue.

Thyroid surgery took place with no prior treatment in any patient. TCRdb re-called the PCR reads with MiXCR. The table lists tens of thousands of clones, about an eighth of them singletons. The chain uses TRBV2 and TRBJ2-3; 8 bases map to TRBD1. The TCR sequence derives from a female donor with papillary thyroid cancer or a benign thyroid nodule (not recorded which). Some clones in this sample may be carry-over from other donors' samples. Sequencing input: tumor tissue. CDR3 nucleotides: TGTGCCAGCCAGATTCTCCAGGGGACAGGTACGCAGTATTTT. This encodes CASQILQGTGTQYF.